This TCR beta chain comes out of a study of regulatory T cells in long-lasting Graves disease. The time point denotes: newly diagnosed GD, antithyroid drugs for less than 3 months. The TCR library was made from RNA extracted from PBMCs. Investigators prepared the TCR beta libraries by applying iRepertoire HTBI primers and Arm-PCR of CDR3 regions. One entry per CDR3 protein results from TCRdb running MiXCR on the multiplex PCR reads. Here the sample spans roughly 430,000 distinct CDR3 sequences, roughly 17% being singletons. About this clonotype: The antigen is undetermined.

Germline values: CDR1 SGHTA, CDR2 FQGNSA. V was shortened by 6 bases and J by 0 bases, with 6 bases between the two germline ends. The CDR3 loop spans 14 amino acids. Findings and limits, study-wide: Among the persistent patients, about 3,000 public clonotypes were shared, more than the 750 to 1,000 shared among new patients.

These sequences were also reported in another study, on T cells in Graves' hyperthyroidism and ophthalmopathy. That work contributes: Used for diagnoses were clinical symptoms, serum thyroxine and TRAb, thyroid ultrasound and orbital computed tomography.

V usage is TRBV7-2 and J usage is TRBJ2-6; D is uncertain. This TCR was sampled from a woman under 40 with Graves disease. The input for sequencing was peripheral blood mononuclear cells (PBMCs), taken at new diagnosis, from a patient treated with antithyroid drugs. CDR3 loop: CASRIGSGANVLTF. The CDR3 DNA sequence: TGTGCCAGCAGAATAGGCTCTGGGGCCAACGTCCTGACTTTC.